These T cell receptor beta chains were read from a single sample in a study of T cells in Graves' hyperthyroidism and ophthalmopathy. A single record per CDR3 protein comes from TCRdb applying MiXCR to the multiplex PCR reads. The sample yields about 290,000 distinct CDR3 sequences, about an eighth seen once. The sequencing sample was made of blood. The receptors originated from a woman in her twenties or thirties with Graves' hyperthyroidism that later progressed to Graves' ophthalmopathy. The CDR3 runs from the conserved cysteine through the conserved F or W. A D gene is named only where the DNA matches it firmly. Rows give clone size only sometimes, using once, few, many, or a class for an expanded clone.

CASSSVDWDGRYEQYF TGCGCCAGCAGCTCCGTAGACTGGGACGGGAGGTACGAGCAGTACTTC TRBJ2-7 few TRBD2 TRBV5-1
CASSITVGNTIYF TGTGCCAGTAGTATCACGGTTGGAAACACCATATATTTT TRBJ1-3 few - TRBV19
CATSRDEIGQEQETQYF TGTGCCACCAGCAGAGACGAAATAGGGCAAGAGCAAGAGACCCAGTACTTC TRBJ2-5 many - TRBV15
CASNGLAGLNEQFF TGTGCCAGCAACGGTCTAGCGGGACTCAATGAGCAGTTCTTC TRBJ2-1 many TRBD2 TRBV6-1
CATGIGSEDLTGELFF TGTGCGACGGGCATAGGGTCGGAGGACCTCACCGGGGAGCTGTTTTTT TRBJ2-2 many - TRBV3-1
CASSFVDSTDTQYF TGTGCCAGCAGTTTCGTTGACTCCACAGATACGCAGTATTTT TRBJ2-3 many - TRBV28
CASSLMGEGNIQYF TGTGCCAGCAGCTTAATGGGGGAGGGAAACATTCAGTACTTC TRBJ2-4 few TRBD2 TRBV7-2
CASSYRTSGRGGELFF TGCGCCAGCAGCTACCGGACTAGCGGGAGAGGCGGGGAGCTGTTTTTT TRBJ2-2 many TRBD2 TRBV4-3
CACSSDFAYEQYF TGTGCCTGTAGCTCCGACTTTGCCTACGAGCAGTACTTC TRBJ2-7 many - TRBV30
CASSQGGVGTEAFF TGTGCCAGCAGCCAAGGGGGCGTAGGAACTGAAGCTTTCTTT TRBJ1-1 many - TRBV3-1
CASSLGRLSLEQYF TGTGCCAGCAGCTTAGGCCGACTCTCCCTCGAGCAGTACTTC TRBJ2-7 many - TRBV7-2
CASSERAAAGYTF TGTGCCAGCAGTGAAAGGGCGGCCGCTGGCTACACCTTC TRBJ1-2 many - TRBV6-1
CASSESVGEGVEAFF TGTGCCAGCAGTGAATCAGTAGGGGAGGGGGTTGAAGCTTTCTTT TRBJ1-1 many - TRBV6-1
CASAALLQSTDTQYF TGTGCCAGTGCCGCCCTCCTCCAGAGCACAGATACGCAGTATTTT TRBJ2-3 many - TRBV19
CSVDFEREPTDTQYF TGCAGCGTTGATTTTGAGCGGGAGCCCACAGATACGCAGTATTTT TRBJ2-3 - TRBD2 TRBV29-1
CAWSGQSSSSYNSPLHF TGTGCCTGGAGTGGACAATCTTCGAGCTCCTATAATTCACCCCTCCACTTT TRBJ1-6 many - TRBV30
CASSHIPGYEQYF TGCGCCAGCAGCCACATTCCGGGTTACGAGCAGTACTTC TRBJ2-7 few - TRBV4-1
CASTSVGDRVLYYGYTF TGTGCCAGTACCTCCGTAGGGGACAGGGTGCTTTACTATGGCTACACCTTC TRBJ1-2 few TRBD1 TRBV19
CASRTQGATGNTIYF TGCGCCAGCAGAACCCAGGGGGCGACTGGAAACACCATATATTTT TRBJ1-3 many TRBD1 TRBV5-1
CSARSVFGLVGEQFF TGCAGTGCTAGAAGTGTGTTCGGACTAGTAGGTGAGCAGTTCTTC TRBJ2-1 many TRBD2 TRBV20-1
CASGEEGLGHEQFF TGTGCGAGCGGTGAAGAGGGGCTGGGGCATGAGCAGTTCTTC TRBJ2-1 - - TRBV2
CASRLPGQGPEQYF TGTGCCAGCAGGTTACCGGGACAGGGTCCCGAGCAGTACTTC TRBJ2-7 many TRBD1 TRBV2
CASSLQSSSDTQYF TGCGCCAGCAGCTTGCAAAGTTCCTCAGATACGCAGTATTTT TRBJ2-3 - - TRBV5-1
CASSQEGRGADTQYF TGCGCCAGCAGCCAAGAGGGAAGGGGGGCAGATACGCAGTATTTT TRBJ2-3 many - TRBV4-3
CSGRRAGGNTGELFF TGCAGCGGTCGGCGAGCGGGAGGGAACACCGGGGAGCTGTTTTTT TRBJ2-2 many TRBD2 TRBV29-1
CASSQAYSNQPQHF TGTGCCAGCAGTCAGGCTTATAGCAATCAGCCCCAGCATTTT TRBJ1-5 many - TRBV7-2
CASSPLGGDRFPQYF TGTGCCAGCAGTCCCTTAGGGGGGGACAGATTCCCTCAGTACTTC TRBJ2-7 many - TRBV28
CASSPLGTSSAYNEQFF TGTGCCAGCTCACCACTCGGGACGTCTAGCGCCTACAATGAGCAGTTCTTC TRBJ2-1 many - TRBV18
CASSLGDRGVEKLFF TGTGCCAGCAGCTTAGGGGACAGGGGGGTAGAAAAACTGTTTTTT TRBJ1-4 - TRBD1 TRBV7-9
CASSYFQGAAYEQYF TGTGCCAGCAGTTACTTCCAGGGGGCGGCCTACGAGCAGTACTTC TRBJ2-7 many TRBD1 TRBV6-5
CALGDRQYTGELFF TGTGCCTTAGGGGACAGGCAATACACCGGGGAGCTGTTTTTT TRBJ2-2 once TRBD1 TRBV19
CASSRVPREGTGELFF TGCGCCAGCAGCCGAGTCCCGCGGGAGGGGACCGGGGAGCTGTTTTTT TRBJ2-2 few TRBD2 TRBV4-3
CASSQDSGGIPRSNQPQHF TGTGCCAGCAGCCAAGATTCGGGGGGCATCCCCCGGAGCAATCAGCCCCAGCATTTT TRBJ1-5 many - TRBV14
CAWSPEQGAYEQYF TGTGCCTGGAGCCCAGAGCAGGGGGCCTACGAGCAGTACTTC TRBJ2-7 many TRBD1 TRBV30
CASSDEQYTDTQYF TGTGCCAGCAGTGACGAACAGTACACAGATACGCAGTATTTT TRBJ2-3 many - TRBV2
CASSLVGESSFQETQYF TGTGCCAGCAGTTTAGTCGGGGAAAGCAGTTTCCAAGAGACCCAGTACTTC TRBJ2-5 many - TRBV12-3/TRBV12-4
CASSLSSKETPTYEQYF TGTGCCAGCAGTTTATCTTCAAAGGAGACTCCGACCTACGAGCAGTACTTC TRBJ2-7 many - TRBV28
CASSMDRAGNQPQHF TGTGCCAGCAGTATGGACAGGGCAGGGAATCAGCCCCAGCATTTT TRBJ1-5 many TRBD1 TRBV28
CSASTGPRGEGYTF TGCAGTGCTAGCACAGGTCCCCGGGGGGAGGGCTACACCTTC TRBJ1-2 - - TRBV20-1
CASSPSGSNEQFF TGTGCCAGCAGCCCCTCGGGGAGTAATGAGCAGTTCTTC TRBJ2-1 many - TRBV11-3
CASSLTGAFNEQFF TGTGCCAGCAGCTTAACGGGGGCCTTTAATGAGCAGTTCTTC TRBJ2-1 - - TRBV7-3
CASSVHVDTGELFF TGTGCCAGCAGCGTACACGTCGACACCGGGGAGCTGTTTTTT TRBJ2-2 many - TRBV9
CASSLEPGTGSSYNSPLHF TGTGCCAGCAGCTTAGAGCCAGGGACGGGAAGCTCCTATAATTCACCCCTCCACTTT TRBJ1-6 few - TRBV7-9
CASSSQGRGIGYEAFF TGTGCCAGCAGTTCCCAGGGACGGGGGATAGGATATGAAGCTTTCTTT TRBJ1-1 - - TRBV28
CSARDGRGNTEAFF TGCAGTGCTAGAGATGGCAGGGGAAACACTGAAGCTTTCTTT TRBJ1-1 many - TRBV20-1
CASSVGAGEPYEQYF TGTGCCAGCAGCGTAGGAGCGGGGGAACCTTACGAGCAGTACTTC TRBJ2-7 many TRBD2 TRBV9